The rows below give T cell receptor beta chains drawn from one sample of a study of OX40 agonist ivuxolimab in advanced cancers. The method was immunoSEQ multiplex PCR; TCRdb's version includes in-frame clones alone and lacks a portion of them. The repertoire holds approximately 70,000 clones, with around 88% as singletons. Specimen: CD4+ or CD8+ T cells sorted from blood, collected in a trial of the OX40 agonist ivuxolimab. Receptors originate from an adult with an advanced solid tumor such as melanoma, head and neck, liver or kidney cancer. The CDR3 runs from the conserved cysteine through the conserved F or W. Each record gives: J gene, D gene, V gene, clone size, CDR3 DNA, CDR3 protein. The D gene is left open where the match is weak. Where a row states a size, it is once, few, many or the class of an expanded clone; other rows omit it.

TRBJ1-4	NA	TRBV28	NA	TGTGCCAGCATCTCGCAGGGCGGAGGACAGGAAAAACTGTTTTTT	CASISQGGGQEKLFF
TRBJ2-3	NA	TRBV5-1	NA	TGCGCCAGCAGCCGGGACCCTCTAGCAGATACGCAGTATTTT	CASSRDPLADTQYF
TRBJ2-7	TRBD2	TRBV30	few	TGTGCCTCCGGGGGGAGCGAGCAGTACTTC	CASGGSEQYF
TRBJ2-7	TRBD1	TRBV11-2	NA	TGTGCCAGCAGCAAACCTGGGACAGCAACGGGGCAGTACTTC	CASSKPGTATGQYF
TRBJ2-7	NA	TRBV7-3	once	TGTGCCAGCAGCTTCTCCGGACGGAGGGGGCACTTGGACGAGCAGTACTTC	CASSFSGRRGHLDEQYF
TRBJ2-1	NA	TRBV5-1	NA	TGCGCCAGCAGCTTGAGGTGGCTCAATGAGCAGTTCTTC	CASSLRWLNEQFF
TRBJ2-3	NA	TRBV28	NA	TGTGCCACCAATGGGGGGAGCACAGATACGCAGTATTTT	CATNGGSTDTQYF
TRBJ2-3	NA	TRBV18	once	TGTGCCAGCTCACCGACGGAAGATACGCAGTATTTT	CASSPTEDTQYF
TRBJ1-2	NA	TRBV6-6	NA	TGTGCCAGCAGTTACTCACCCGAAAATGGCTACACCTTC	CASSYSPENGYTF
TRBJ2-5	TRBD2	TRBV6-1	NA	TGTGCCAGCAGTGGGGAGGGAAGAGAGACCCAGTACTTC	CASSGEGRETQYF
TRBJ2-7	NA	TRBV6-1	NA	TGTGCCAGCAGTGAAACTTGGCGATGGGGCGGGCAGTACTTC	CASSETWRWGGQYF
TRBJ2-2	NA	TRBV27	NA	TGTGCCAGCAGTTTATCGTCCGGATTCACCGGGGAGCTGTTTTTT	CASSLSSGFTGELFF
TRBJ1-1	NA	TRBV10-2	NA	TGCGCCAGCAGTGCCTTTTGGGGGGCGGACACTGAAGCTTTCTTT	CASSAFWGADTEAFF
TRBJ2-5	TRBD2	TRBV7-3	NA	TGTGCCAGCAGCTTAGGCGGGAGTAGCGGGACCCAGTACTTC	CASSLGGSSGTQYF
TRBJ1-2	NA	TRBV6-6	medium-sized	TGTGCCAGCAGCCAGGAGGGGATTGGTGGCTACACCTTC	CASSQEGIGGYTF
TRBJ1-1	NA	TRBV11-2	NA	TGTGCCAGCAGCTTTAACGGGTTGAACACTGAAGCTTTCTTT	CASSFNGLNTEAFF
TRBJ2-5	NA	TRBV5-1	NA	TGCGCCAGCAGCTTGGCCACCGACGGGGGTCGGACCCAGTACTTC	CASSLATDGGRTQYF
TRBJ2-1	TRBD1	TRBV19	NA	TGTGCCAGTAGTAGGCCGGGACAGCCTCGCAATGAGCAGTTCTTC	CASSRPGQPRNEQFF
TRBJ1-6	NA	TRBV2	NA	TGTGCCGGATCCGGGGCCAATAATTCACCCCTCCACTTT	CAGSGANNSPLHF
TRBJ1-5	NA	TRBV2	NA	TGTGCCAGCAGTGATTATAATCAGCCCCAGCATTTT	CASSDYNQPQHF
TRBJ1-2	NA	TRBV27	NA	TGTGCCAGCAGTACGAAAATGGGGGGCTACACCTTC	CASSTKMGGYTF
TRBJ1-5	NA	TRBV6-5	NA	TGTGCCAGCAGACCCCAAGGAGGGTCCAATCAGCCCCAGCATTTT	CASRPQGGSNQPQHF
TRBJ2-3	TRBD1	TRBV7-9	NA	TGTGCCAGCAGCCCGGAGACAGGGGAACTGAATACGCAGTATTTT	CASSPETGELNTQYF
TRBJ2-3	NA	TRBV11-2	NA	TGTGCCAGCAGCCCCTCCTCTAGCGCGGGGATGGATACGCAGTATTTT	CASSPSSSAGMDTQYF
TRBJ1-2	TRBD1	TRBV10-3	once	TGTGCCATCAGTGAGTCGAAAGGGGGCTTTGGTGGCTACACCTTC	CAISESKGGFGGYTF
TRBJ2-1	NA	TRBV7-9	NA	TGTGCCAGCAGCCCGGGCTCCAATGAGCAGTTCTTC	CASSPGSNEQFF
TRBJ2-1	NA	TRBV20-1	NA	TGCAGTGCTAAACTTAGCTTTGAGCAGTTCTTC	CSAKLSFEQFF
TRBJ1-2	NA	TRBV11-2	NA	TGTGCCAGCAGCTTAGAAGGCCAGGGGATCAGAGGCTACACCTTC	CASSLEGQGIRGYTF
TRBJ2-7	TRBD1	TRBV6-5	NA	TGTGCCAGCACCCGGGACAGCTCCTACGAGCAGTACTTC	CASTRDSSYEQYF
TRBJ2-5	NA	TRBV14	NA	TGTGCCAGCAGCCGACAGACCTTAGGGACCCAGTACTTC	CASSRQTLGTQYF
TRBJ1-4	TRBD1	TRBV27	NA	TGTGCCAGCAGTTTATTTGGGGGACAGGGGCATGAAAAACTGTTTTTT	CASSLFGGQGHEKLFF
TRBJ1-6	NA	TRBV5-6	few	TGTGCCAGCAGCTTTGATCATAATTCACCCCTCCACTTT	CASSFDHNSPLHF